This is a list of T cell receptor beta chains from one sample in a study of CD8 T cells in Susac syndrome. TCRdb reprocessed the immunoSEQ multiplex PCR reads via MiXCR and lists one record per CDR3 protein. The sample gives 150,000 to 180,000 distinct CDR3 sequences, 90% to 95% of which show up once; 0.15% to 0.2% is in the top ten. Sequencing input: CD4+ T cells from PBMCs. The receptors derive from a human donor with Susac syndrome. The CDR3 runs from the conserved cysteine through the conserved F or W. A D gene is named only where the DNA matches it firmly. Size tells how often a clone was seen (once, few, many) or the class of an expanded clone, and some rows leave it out.

clone size	V gene	J gene	D gene	CDR3 DNA	CDR3 protein
once	TRBV4-1	TRBJ1-2	.	TGCGCCAGCAGCCAAGAGCCGGGGAGGAGCTATGGCTACACCTTC	CASSQEPGRSYGYTF
.	TRBV7-2	TRBJ1-5	.	TGTGCCAGCACCCTTGAGGACCAGCCCCAGCATTTT	CASTLEDQPQHF
.	TRBV9	TRBJ2-5	.	TGTGCCAGCAGCGACGAGAAGGGGACCACAGGGGAGACCCAGTACTTC	CASSDEKGTTGETQYF
.	TRBV6-6	TRBJ2-1	TRBD1	TGTGCCAGCAGTCCACCCTCCACAGGGGGCCGTGAGCAGTTCTTC	CASSPPSTGGREQFF
.	TRBV7-8	TRBJ2-1	TRBD1	TGTGCCAGCAGCTCCTTCGGGACAGGGATAAAATTTTGGTACAATGAGCAGTTCTTC	CASSSFGTGIKFWYNEQFF
.	TRBV29-1	TRBJ2-5	.	TGCAGCGTTGCCAGAGGGGGGGGCCAAGAGACCCAGTACTTC	CSVARGGGQETQYF
.	TRBV14	TRBJ1-2	.	TGTGCCAGCAGCCAAGGCAGGGACTATGGCTACACCTTC	CASSQGRDYGYTF
.	TRBV6-5	TRBJ1-4	.	TGTGCCAGCAGTTGGCAGGGAGGTGAAAAACTGTTTTTT	CASSWQGGEKLFF
.	TRBV9	TRBJ2-2	.	TGTGCCAGCAGCGTAATGGGGGCTGGCACCGGGGAGCTGTTTTTT	CASSVMGAGTGELFF
.	TRBV2	TRBJ1-1	.	TGTGCCAGCAGTTGGGCCGAAAACACTGAAGCTTTCTTT	CASSWAENTEAFF
.	TRBV5-1	TRBJ1-2	TRBD1	TGCGCCAGCAGCGCGTTGACAGGGGTCGGCTATGGCTACACCTTC	CASSALTGVGYGYTF
.	TRBV20-1	TRBJ1-5	.	TGCAGTGCGCCAGGGGCAGGCAATCAGCCCCAGCATTTT	CSAPGAGNQPQHF
.	TRBV20-1	TRBJ1-1	TRBD1	TGCAGTGCCAGCCAGGGGGCCATTGAAGCTTTCTTT	CSASQGAIEAFF
few	TRBV15	TRBJ2-7	TRBD1	TGTGCCACCAGCTATGGACAGGGAGGAAGCTACGAGCAGTACTTC	CATSYGQGGSYEQYF
.	TRBV20-1	TRBJ2-3	.	TGCAGTGCTAGGCCGGGACTGGGTAACACAGATACGCAGTATTTT	CSARPGLGNTDTQYF
.	TRBV18	TRBJ2-1	.	TGTGCCAGCTCACCCCAACAGGGATACAATGAGCAGTTCTTC	CASSPQQGYNEQFF
.	TRBV20-1	TRBJ1-6	.	TGCAGTGCTAGGAGGGGGTCAGGCGATAATTCACCCCTCCACTTT	CSARRGSGDNSPLHF
.	TRBV3-1	TRBJ2-5	TRBD1	TGTGCCAGCAGTCAACCCCGTTACAGGGGGCACCCACAAGAGACCCAGTACTTC	CASSQPRYRGHPQETQYF
.	TRBV7-9	TRBJ1-1	.	TGTGCCAGCAGCTCCGTTCAGGGTCTGAACACTGAAGCTTTCTTT	CASSSVQGLNTEAFF
.	TRBV27	TRBJ2-2	.	TGTGCCAGCAGTCCAGTGGGTGCCGGGGAGCTGTTTTTT	CASSPVGAGELFF
.	TRBV5-1	TRBJ2-3	TRBD2	TGCGCCAGCAGCCCGGGACTAGGCACCACAGATACGCAGTATTTT	CASSPGLGTTDTQYF
.	TRBV4-3	TRBJ1-2	TRBD1	TGCGCCAGCAGCCAAGCCCCGGGACAGGGGGACGGAGGCTACACCTTC	CASSQAPGQGDGGYTF
.	TRBV4-2	TRBJ2-3	.	TGTGCCAGCAGCCAAGAGAGCGCCCCCCGCACAGATACGCAGTATTTT	CASSQESAPRTDTQYF
.	TRBV19	TRBJ1-5	TRBD1	TGTGCCAGTAGTCCCCGACAGGGGGGGGAGCCCCAGCATTTT	CASSPRQGGEPQHF
.	TRBV7-9	TRBJ1-1	.	TGTGCCAGCAGCTTAGTCGCGAACCCCCGGGACACTGAAGCTTTCTTT	CASSLVANPRDTEAFF
.	TRBV5-1	TRBJ2-1	.	TGCGCCAGCGAACGGGGGAGGGAGCAGTTCTTC	CASERGREQFF
.	TRBV5-4	TRBJ2-2	TRBD2	TGTGCCAGCAGCTTTGGGGCGGGGGCGAACACCGGGGAGCTGTTTTTT	CASSFGAGANTGELFF
few	TRBV4-1	TRBJ2-5	.	TGCGCCAGCAGCCAAGGTTGGGGGATCGGAGAGACCCAGTACTTC	CASSQGWGIGETQYF
.	TRBV24-1	TRBJ2-5	.	TGTGCCACCAGTGATACCACAGAGACCCAGTACTTC	CATSDTTETQYF
.	TRBV7-9	TRBJ2-7	.	TGTGCCAGCAGCGTCCGGAATGCCTACGAGCAGTACTTC	CASSVRNAYEQYF
.	TRBV4-2	TRBJ2-7	TRBD2	TGTGCCAGCAGCCAAGAAACTAGCGGGGGGGCCATGTCCTACGAGCAGTACTTC	CASSQETSGGAMSYEQYF
.	TRBV2	TRBJ2-7	.	TGTGCCAGCAGGATATACGAGCAGTACTTC	CASRIYEQYF
.	TRBV20-1	TRBJ2-1	TRBD1	TGCAGTGCTATCACCGGGACAGGGGCCAATGAGCAGTTCTTC	CSAITGTGANEQFF
.	TRBV19	TRBJ2-4	.	TGTGCCAGTAGTACAGGGAACATTCAGTACTTC	CASSTGNIQYF
.	TRBV21-1	TRBJ1-1	.	TGTGCCAGCAGCAGAGGGTGCACTGAAGCTTTCTTT	CASSRGCTEAFF
.	TRBV7-3	TRBJ1-2	.	TGTGCCAGCAGCCAACAAGACAGAGACTATGGCTACACCTTC	CASSQQDRDYGYTF
.	TRBV25-1	TRBJ1-5	.	TGTGCCAGCAGTGCCCCGGTAGGGCCCCAGCATTTT	CASSAPVGPQHF
.	TRBV20-1	TRBJ2-2	TRBD1	TGCAGTGCCCAGGGGACAGGAGTCACCGGGGAGCTGTTTTTT	CSAQGTGVTGELFF